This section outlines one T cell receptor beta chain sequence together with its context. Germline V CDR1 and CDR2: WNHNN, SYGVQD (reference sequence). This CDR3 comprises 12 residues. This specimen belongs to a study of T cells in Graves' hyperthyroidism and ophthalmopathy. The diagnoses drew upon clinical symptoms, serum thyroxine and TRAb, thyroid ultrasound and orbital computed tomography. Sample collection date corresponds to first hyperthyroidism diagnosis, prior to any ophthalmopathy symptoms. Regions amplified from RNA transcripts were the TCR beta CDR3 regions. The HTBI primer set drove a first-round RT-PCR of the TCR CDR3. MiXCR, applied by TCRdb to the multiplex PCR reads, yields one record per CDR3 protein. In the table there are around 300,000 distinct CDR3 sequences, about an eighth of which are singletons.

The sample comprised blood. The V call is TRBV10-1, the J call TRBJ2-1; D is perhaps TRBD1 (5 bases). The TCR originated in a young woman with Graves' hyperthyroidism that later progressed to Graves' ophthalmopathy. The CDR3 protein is CAGQGSYNEQFF. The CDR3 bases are TGCGCTGGACAAGGATCCTACAATGAGCAGTTCTTC.